This T cell receptor beta chain was sequenced during a study of cytomegalovirus exposure and HLA in healthy donors. Whole-study context: A previous analysis identified fewer than 130 million unique TCR beta sequences derived from 180 million or so T cells. Points from the study as a whole: Presence/absence analyses treated sequencing depth as roughly uniform across donors. Later, an analysis found that common viral pathogens appeared to be linked with several of the most significant clusters.

This clone showed up just a few times. Its antigen is not identified. The PCR ran on 60 Vbeta and 13 Jbeta primers. Sequencing used immunoSEQ multiplex PCR; TCRdb keeps in-frame clones, though not all of them. The data contain 200,000 or so clones, 60% to 80% of them seen just once; the ten biggest clones take up less than 3.5%. This sequence originates from a young woman in good health and CMV-seronegative. The specimen was PBMCs.

CDR3 sequence: CASSEVRSSGGSNTGELFF. The CDR3 coding sequence is TGTGCCAGCAGTGAAGTGAGGAGTAGCGGGGGGTCGAACACCGGGGAGCTGTTTTTT. This chain links TRBV2 with TRBJ2-2; 10 nucleotides agree with TRBD2. The CDR3 length is 19 residues. Germline CDR1 reads SNHLY; CDR2 reads FYNNEI. The junction had 8 bases not matched to a gene; V was cut back by 1 base and J by 0 bases. Full variable domain (rest looked up from reference TRBV2 and TRBJ2-2): EPEVTQTPSHQVTQMGQEVILRCVPISNHLYFYWYRQILGQKVEFLVSFYNNEISEKSEIFDDQFSVERPDGSNFTLKIRSTKLEDSAMYFCASSEVRSSGGSNTGELFFGEGSRLTVL.